The clone carrying this T cell receptor (beta chain) was observed a few times. These data come from a study of T cell changes during pregnancy in multiple sclerosis. The protocol was immunoSEQ multiplex PCR, while the TCRdb copy is restricted to in-frame clones and leaves out a portion. Seen here are about 50,000 clones, about 90% observed once, and the top ten hold 0.55% to 0.65%. The sequence was obtained from a female donor in good health, enrolled as a control in a pregnancy study. The sequenced sample was CD4+ T cells from peripheral blood mononuclear cells, obtained after pregnancy.

The CDR3 nucleotides read TGCAGCGCTGGGACTCAAGCCTACAACACTGAAGCTTTCTTT. Translation: CSAGTQAYNTEAFF. V usage is TRBV29-1 and J usage is TRBJ1-1; D possibly corresponds to TRBD1 (5 bases). Germline CDR1 reads SQVTM; CDR2 reads ANQGSEA. The germline V and J ends were trimmed by 7 bases and 2 bases, with 17 bases remaining between them. The CDR3 spans 14 residues.